This is a list of T cell receptor beta chains from one sample in a study of blood T cell repertoires in COVID-19. TCRdb's copy holds only in-frame clones and misses some; the assay was immunoSEQ multiplex PCR. The sample records approximately 240,000 clones, around 83% being singletons. The sample comprised peripheral blood. Receptors were obtained from a middle-aged woman who had recovered from COVID-19. Both conserved end residues are part of each CDR3. A D gene is named only where the DNA matches it firmly. Clone size is shown for a subset of rows, as once, few, many or a class of expanded clone.

D,V,size,J,DNA,CDR3
TRBD1,TRBV6-6,NA,TRBJ2-5,TGTGCCAGCAGTTACGGGACAGGGACTATGGAGACCCAGTACTTC,CASSYGTGTMETQYF
TRBD1,TRBV9,NA,TRBJ2-5,TGTGCCAGCAGCGTAGACAGGGGGCGAGAGACCCAGTACTTC,CASSVDRGRETQYF
TRBD1,TRBV7-2,NA,TRBJ2-3,TGTGCCAGCAGCTTGGGACAGAGCCGAGATACGCAGTATTTT,CASSLGQSRDTQYF
NA,TRBV3-1/TRBV3-2,once,TRBJ1-6,TGTGCCAGCAGCCAAGCTACAGGGAGAAATTCACCCCTCCACTTT,CASSQATGRNSPLHF
NA,TRBV6-2/TRBV6-3,NA,TRBJ1-2,TGTGCCAGCAGTGACACAGGCAACTATGGCTACACCTTC,CASSDTGNYGYTF
NA,TRBV7-2,NA,TRBJ2-7,TGTGCCAGCAGCTCACACAGGGAAGGATACGAGCAGTACTTC,CASSSHREGYEQYF
TRBD1,TRBV19,NA,TRBJ1-1,TGTGCCAGTAGGACCGGACAGGGCGGTACTGAAGCTTTCTTT,CASRTGQGGTEAFF
TRBD1,TRBV3-1/TRBV3-2,once,TRBJ1-1,TGTGCCAGCAGCCAAACAGGGGCGGGGAACACTGAAGCTTTCTTT,CASSQTGAGNTEAFF
NA,TRBV18,NA,TRBJ2-3,TGTGCCAGCTCAGGGGGGGCGTTGGATACGCAGTATTTT,CASSGGALDTQYF
TRBD2,TRBV10-3,NA,TRBJ2-1,TGTGCCATCACCCCCACTAGCGGAGCCACGGATGAGCAGTTCTTC,CAITPTSGATDEQFF
NA,TRBV19,NA,TRBJ2-7,TGTGCCAGTAGTATTGGGCAGTACTACGAGCAGTACTTC,CASSIGQYYEQYF
NA,TRBV29-1,NA,TRBJ2-3,TGCAGCGTTGAAGACATATCCGGCCCGGGGAGCGAGTATTTT,CSVEDISGPGSEYF
NA,TRBV15,NA,TRBJ1-1,TGTGCCACCAGCAGAGACCAGGGGCGATTAAACACTGAAGCTTTCTTT,CATSRDQGRLNTEAFF
TRBD1,TRBV6-5,NA,TRBJ2-7,TGTGCCAGCAGTCTCGCCGACAGGGTTGAGCAGTACTTC,CASSLADRVEQYF
TRBD1,TRBV10-3,NA,TRBJ1-4,TGTGCCATCAGCCCGGGACAGGGACAATATAATGAAAAACTGTTTTTT,CAISPGQGQYNEKLFF
NA,TRBV6-2/TRBV6-3,NA,TRBJ2-5,TGTGCCAGCAGTTACGGGCTAGCCGGCAAGATGTGGTACTTC,CASSYGLAGKMWYF
NA,TRBV5-1,NA,TRBJ1-5,TGCGCCAGCAGCTTGTCCGCGGGTCAGCCCCAGCATTTT,CASSLSAGQPQHF
NA,TRBV7-2,NA,TRBJ2-7,TGTGCCAGCAGCCCGCTAACAGGGAACTACGAGCAGTACTTC,CASSPLTGNYEQYF
TRBD1,TRBV28,NA,TRBJ1-1,TGTGCCAGCACCCAGACAGGGGCAAAAGCTTTCTTT,CASTQTGAKAFF
NA,TRBV5-8,NA,TRBJ2-7,TGTGCCAGCAGCTTTCGGGCACTCCGGGACACCTCCTACGAGCAGTACTTC,CASSFRALRDTSYEQYF
TRBD1,TRBV5-1,few,TRBJ2-2,TGCGCCAGCAGCGATACAACAGGGGCGGCCGGGGAGCTGTTTTTT,CASSDTTGAAGELFF
NA,TRBV4-3,NA,TRBJ2-5,TGCGCCAGCAGCCCTACCCATAACGACAGAGGGAGGGAGACCCAGTACTTC,CASSPTHNDRGRETQYF
NA,TRBV2,few,TRBJ2-5,TGTGCCAGCAGTACAGGGTTGGGGACCCAGTACTTC,CASSTGLGTQYF
NA,TRBV19,NA,TRBJ1-2,TGTGCCAGTAGGGCCGCAGGAAACTATGGCTACACCTTC,CASRAAGNYGYTF
TRBD1,TRBV30,NA,TRBJ1-6,TGTGCTTTGGACAGGGAGGGGTCACCCCTCCACTTT,CALDREGSPLHF
NA,TRBV2,NA,TRBJ1-2,TGTGCCAGCAGTGATCGCCGGCAGGGGTACGGCTACACCTTC,CASSDRRQGYGYTF
NA,TRBV29-1,NA,TRBJ2-1,TGCAGCGTTGACGGGACTGCGACATCCCTGGACTACAATGAGCAGTTCTTC,CSVDGTATSLDYNEQFF
TRBD1,TRBV7-9,few,TRBJ1-1,TGTGCCAGCAGCCCGGCTGGGGGACAGGGAGGCTCTGAAGCTTTCTTT,CASSPAGGQGGSEAFF
NA,TRBV7-8,few,TRBJ1-5,TGTGCCAGCAGCCCACTAACGGGAGGGGAGCCCCAGCATTTT,CASSPLTGGEPQHF
NA,TRBV6-2/TRBV6-3,NA,TRBJ2-5,TGTGCCAGCAGTTATTCTAGAGAATACGAGACCCAGTACTTC,CASSYSREYETQYF
TRBD1,TRBV11-3,many,TRBJ1-1,TGTGCCAGCAGCCTCTCGGGACAGGGGAACACTGAAGCTTTCTTT,CASSLSGQGNTEAFF
NA,TRBV7-2,NA,TRBJ1-5,TGTGCCAGCAGCTTAGCCGGGACAAATCAGCCCCAGCATTTT,CASSLAGTNQPQHF
TRBD1,TRBV10-3,NA,TRBJ2-7,TGTGCCATCAGTGAAGGACAGGGGGAAGGTCACGAGCAGTACTTC,CAISEGQGEGHEQYF
NA,TRBV13,NA,TRBJ2-4,TGTGCCAGCAGCTTATATGGCCAAGGGGGGGCTACCAAAAACATTCAGTACTTC,CASSLYGQGGATKNIQYF
TRBD1,TRBV11-2,once,TRBJ2-3,TGTGCCAGCAGCCCGCCCGGGACAGGGTACCCAGATACGCAGTATTTT,CASSPPGTGYPDTQYF
NA,TRBV9,NA,TRBJ2-2,TGTGCCAGCAGGATGGGCGGGTCCGACACCGGGGAGCTGTTTTTT,CASRMGGSDTGELFF
NA,TRBV2,NA,TRBJ2-1,TGTGCCAGCAGTGAAGGGACAAATGAGCAGTTCTTC,CASSEGTNEQFF
NA,TRBV12-3/TRBV12-4,once,TRBJ2-1,TGTGCCAGCAGTCGACTCGATGAGCAGTTCTTC,CASSRLDEQFF
NA,TRBV10-3,NA,TRBJ1-2,TGTGCCATCAGTGAGGAGGGGGACTATGGCTACACCTTC,CAISEEGDYGYTF
TRBD2,TRBV10-3,NA,TRBJ2-3,TGTGCCATCAGTGAGTCGCTAGCGGGGGGCACAGATACGCAGTATTTT,CAISESLAGGTDTQYF
NA,TRBV20-1,NA,TRBJ2-5,TGCAGTGCTAGTGGGGGCTGGGAGACCCAGTACTTC,CSASGGWETQYF
NA,TRBV6-5,NA,TRBJ1-4,TGTGCCAGCAGTTACTCGGGACTGGGTGAAAAACTGTTTTTT,CASSYSGLGEKLFF
TRBD2,TRBV5-4,NA,TRBJ2-3,TGTGCCAGCAGCCCGGGACTAGCGGGGGGGACAGATACGCAGTATTTT,CASSPGLAGGTDTQYF
NA,TRBV18,once,TRBJ2-1,TGTGCCAGCCATTGGACAGACGAGCAGTTCTTC,CASHWTDEQFF
NA,TRBV3-1/TRBV3-2,NA,TRBJ1-6,TGTGCCAGCGGGTTTCGGGGGTATAATTCACCCCTCCACTTT,CASGFRGYNSPLHF
NA,TRBV7-3,NA,TRBJ1-1,TGTGCCAGCAGCTTAATCCCAGGGGAGGGTGAAGCTTTCTTT,CASSLIPGEGEAFF
TRBD1,TRBV7-9,NA,TRBJ2-7,TGTGCCAGCGGAGGACAGGGCCTTCGCGAGCAGTACTTC,CASGGQGLREQYF
TRBD1,TRBV10-3,NA,TRBJ2-3,TGTGCCATCAGTGAGTCCCAGATTACAGGGGAGAGAGATACGCAGTATTTT,CAISESQITGERDTQYF
TRBD1,TRBV6-2/TRBV6-3,NA,TRBJ1-5,TGTGCCAGCAGCGGACAGGGAGCGGCGGGCAATCAGCCCCAGCATTTT,CASSGQGAAGNQPQHF
NA,TRBV7-2,NA,TRBJ2-7,TGTGCCAGCAGCCGGACAGACTACGAGCAGTACTTC,CASSRTDYEQYF
TRBD1,TRBV29-1,NA,TRBJ1-2,TGCAGCGTGGGCGGGACAGGCTTATTTAACTATGGCTACACCTTC,CSVGGTGLFNYGYTF
NA,TRBV10-2,NA,TRBJ1-1,TGCGCCAGCAGGGAGGACAGATCGAACACTGAAGCTTTCTTT,CASREDRSNTEAFF
TRBD1,TRBV10-3,once,TRBJ1-1,TGTGCCACGGCCGGGACAGGGGAGGGAACTGAAGCTTTCTTT,CATAGTGEGTEAFF
TRBD1,TRBV6-6,NA,TRBJ1-5,TGTGCCAGCAGTCATCCGGGACAGAGAGATCAGCCCCAGCATTTT,CASSHPGQRDQPQHF
TRBD2,TRBV6-2/TRBV6-3,NA,TRBJ2-3,TGTGCCAGCAGTTACCCAACTAGCGGATACACAGATACGCAGTATTTT,CASSYPTSGYTDTQYF
TRBD1,TRBV3-1/TRBV3-2,NA,TRBJ1-1,TGTGCCAGCGGAAGACAGGGGAGGGGCACTGAAGCTTTCTTT,CASGRQGRGTEAFF